The next 13 T cell receptor beta chains were all read from a single sample in a study of blood T cell repertoires in COVID-19. Assay used: immunoSEQ multiplex PCR; TCRdb lists only in-frame clones, some missing. The sample has fewer than 350,000 clones; around 90% are singletons. Sequencing was done on a sample of peripheral blood. The receptors originated from a woman in her thirties with COVID-19, enrolled during active disease.

The CDR3: CASTDGLADSPQETQYF. In nucleotides, the CDR3 is TGTGCCAGCACTGACGGACTAGCGGATTCCCCACAAGAGACCCAGTACTTC. The chain joins TRBV6-1 to TRBJ2-5; TRBD2 matches 10 bases. Germline V gives CDR1 MNHNS, CDR2 SASEGT. The V segment lost 7 bases and the J segment 2 bases; nucleotides outside the gene matches: 13. The CDR3 covers 17 residues.

V is TRBV2 and J is TRBJ2-5, with 9 bases identical to TRBD1. After removal of 9 bases from V and 4 bases from J, the junction contained 9 bases not matched to a gene. The CDR3 contains 14 residues. Per germline, CDR1 SNHLY and CDR2 FYNNEI. The CDR3 DNA is TGTGCCAGGACTCCGGGACAGGGAAGAGAGACCCAGTACTTC. This codes for CARTPGQGRETQYF. Together with reference TRBV2 and TRBJ2-5, the CDR3 gives the full variable domain: EPEVTQTPSHQVTQMGQEVILRCVPISNHLYFYWYRQILGQKVEFLVSFYNNEISEKSEIFDDQFSVERPDGSNFTLKIRSTKLEDSAMYFCARTPGQGRETQYFGPGTRLLVL.

The chain recombines TRBV28 with TRBJ2-3, with no clear D. The germline V and J ends were trimmed by 3 bases and 11 bases, with 12 bases remaining between them. This CDR3 has 12 residues. Germline assignment: CDR1 MDHEN and CDR2 SYDVKM. CDR3 coding DNA: TGTGCCAGCAGTTTTAGAAGATTGATGCAGTATTTT. Protein product: CASSFRRLMQYF. The entire variable domain, with the rest obtained from reference TRBV28 and TRBJ2-3, is as follows: DVKVTQSSRYLVKRTGEKVFLECVQDMDHENMFWYRQDPGLGLRLIYFSYDVKMKEKGDIPEGYSVSREKKERFSLILESASTNQTSMYLCASSFRRLMQYFGPGTRLTVL.

The V call is TRBV4-1, the J call TRBJ2-7, with TRBD2 identical over 10 bases. The length of the CDR3 is 15 residues. V dropped 2 bases and J dropped 4; count of bases not matched to a gene: 5. From germline, CDR1 is MGHRA and CDR2 YSYEKL. The CDR3 region is CASSQPTSGLYEQYF. CDR3 in DNA: TGCGCCAGCAGCCAACCGACTAGCGGGCTTTACGAGCAGTACTTC.

V and J are TRBV19 and TRBJ2-1, with TRBD2 matching 10 bases. Germline-derived CDR1 and CDR2 are LNHDA and SQIVND (reference sequence). This CDR3 region has 15 residues. The V segment lost 7 bases and the J segment 0 bases; nucleotides outside the gene matches: 3. CDR3 nucleotides: TGTGCCAGTACAAGCGGGAGGGCCTCCTACAATGAGCAGTTCTTC. Its protein product is CASTSGRASYNEQFF.

The V call is TRBV5-1, the J call TRBJ2-3; D gene uncertain. The length of the CDR3 is 13 residues. In germline, CDR1 is SGHRS, CDR2 YFSETQ. V was shortened by 4 bases and J by 4 bases, with 10 bases between the two germline ends. The CDR3 nucleotides read TGCGCCAGCAGCCCCGCGGCCGCAGATACGCAGTATTTT. It codes for CASSPAAADTQYF.

The J gene is TRBJ1-6, the V gene TRBV15; D uncertain. Germline CDR1 reads LNHNV; CDR2 reads YYDKDF (reference sequence). Trimming took 0 bases from V and 10 from J, leaving 4 bases between them. The CDR3 contains 12 residues. Here the CDR3 reads CATSRDLSPLHF. For the CDR3, the DNA is TGTGCCACCAGCAGAGATCTCTCACCCCTCCACTTT.

The chain combines TRBV3-1 (or the pseudogene TRBV3-2) with TRBJ2-5, with 10 nucleotides matching TRBD2. V lost 2 bases, J lost 2 bases, and 14 bases stayed unmatched. CDR3 length equals 19 residues. Germline values: CDR1 LGHDT, CDR2 YNNKEL (reference sequence). CDR3 sequence: CASSQLPGSGRSLQETQYF. CDR3 nucleotides: TGTGCCAGCAGCCAACTCCCCGGTAGCGGGAGGTCGTTACAAGAGACCCAGTACTTC.

The V call is TRBV30, the J call TRBJ2-7, with 9 bases fitting TRBD1. The CDR3 runs 15 residues. The V gene's germline CDR1 is GTSNPN and CDR2 SVGIG (reference sequence). V lost 1 base to trimming and J lost 2 bases; unmatched junction nucleotides: 6. The CDR3 coding sequence is TGTGCCTGGAGTGGCTGGACAGGGGCTGCCTACGAGCAGTACTTC. Translation: CAWSGWTGAAYEQYF.

The genes are TRBV10-3 and TRBJ2-2, with D uncertain. Germline V gene lookup returns CDR1 ENHRY and CDR2 SYGVKD. Trimming pared 10 bases from V and 3 bases from J, leaving 15 bases between. The CDR3 length is 14 residues. The CDR3 nucleotides read TGTGCCACCGGCGCAGGCGTTGACACCGGGGAGCTGTTTTTT. Residues: CATGAGVDTGELFF.

The chain carries TRBV7-8 and TRBJ2-5; 8 bases fit TRBD2. Trimming at V came to 5 bases and at J to 2 bases, leaving 7 bases not matched to a gene. Germline V gene lookup returns CDR1 SGHVS and CDR2 FQNEAQ. The CDR3 length is 15 residues. CDR3 protein: CASSPKQRGQETQYF. The CDR3 DNA reads as TGTGCCAGCAGCCCAAAGCAGCGGGGGCAAGAGACCCAGTACTTC.

The V call is TRBV9, the J call TRBJ2-5, with 8 nucleotides matching TRBD2. V lost 0 bases, J lost 7 bases, and 5 bases stayed unmatched. The V gene's germline CDR1 is SGDLS and CDR2 YYNGEE. There are 14 residues in the CDR3. This CDR3 reads CASSVAGGEGTQYF. CDR3 DNA: TGTGCCAGCAGCGTAGCGGGGGGGGAAGGGACCCAGTACTTC.

The CDR3 nucleotides read TGTGCCAGCAGAACCGGGACAGCAAATGAAAAACTGTTTTTT. Translating gives CASRTGTANEKLFF. The chain has TRBV2 and TRBJ1-4; 7 bases line up with TRBD1. Germline V gene sequence: CDR1 SNHLY, CDR2 FYNNEI. The CDR3 runs 14 residues. Trimming took 6 bases from V and 5 from J; bases not matched to a gene: 6.